The 4 T cell receptor beta chains below come from one sample, sequenced in a study of T cells in Graves' hyperthyroidism and ophthalmopathy. RNA transcripts yielded amplified TCR beta CDR3 regions. First-round RT-PCR targeting the TCR CDR3 was performed with the HTBI primer set. In TCRdb, the multiplex PCR reads were re-called with MiXCR into one record per CDR3 protein. The sample has approximately 430,000 distinct CDR3 sequences, 15% to 19% seen once. Sequenced: blood. The receptors come from a woman aged 18 to 35 with Graves' hyperthyroidism.

This clonotype has only a few counts. This sequence joins TRBV2 and TRBJ1-6; 9 bases align to TRBD1. The J segment lost 8 bases and the V segment lost 11 bases, leaving 7 bases of the junction unmatched. The CDR3 loop spans 13 amino acids. Germline V gives CDR1 SNHLY, CDR2 FYNNEI. The CDR3 coding sequence is TGTGCCTCCTGGGGACAGGGAGATTCACCCCTCCACTTT. Translating it yields CASWGQGDSPLHF.

This clonotype was detected only a few times. This rearrangement joins TRBV20-1 to TRBJ1-5, with 9 nucleotides matching TRBD1. The length of the CDR3 is 17 residues. Germline-derived CDR1 and CDR2 are DFQATT and SNEGSKA (reference sequence). After removal of 1 base from V and 2 bases from J, the junction contained 9 bases not matched to a gene. DNA of the CDR3: TGCAGTGCTAGAGGCGGGACAGGGATCCTAGGCAATCAGCCCCAGCATTTT. Its protein product is CSARGGTGILGNQPQHF.

In regard to this clonotype: This could be a read error, since a much larger clone is one nucleotide away. The J gene is TRBJ2-7, the V gene TRBV20-1, with D maybe TRBD1 (6 bases). Germline values: CDR1 DFQATT, CDR2 SNEGSKA (reference sequence). Trimming left V 4 bases short and J 2 bases short, with 15 bases between. The CDR3 contains 14 residues. CDR3 coding DNA: TGCAGTGCTACCCAGGGGCTTGGGCCCTACGAGCAGTACTTC. Protein: CSATQGLGPYEQYF.

This sequence joins TRBV20-1 and TRBJ2-2, with TRBD2 matching 7 bases. The germline V gene has CDR1 DFQATT and CDR2 SNEGSKA (reference sequence). Trimming cost V 3 bases and J 5 bases; bases outside gene matches: 6. The CDR3 extends over 14 amino acids. The CDR3 spells CSASPAGVTGELFF. The DNA of the CDR3 is TGCAGTGCTAGCCCTGCGGGGGTTACCGGGGAGCTGTTTTTT.